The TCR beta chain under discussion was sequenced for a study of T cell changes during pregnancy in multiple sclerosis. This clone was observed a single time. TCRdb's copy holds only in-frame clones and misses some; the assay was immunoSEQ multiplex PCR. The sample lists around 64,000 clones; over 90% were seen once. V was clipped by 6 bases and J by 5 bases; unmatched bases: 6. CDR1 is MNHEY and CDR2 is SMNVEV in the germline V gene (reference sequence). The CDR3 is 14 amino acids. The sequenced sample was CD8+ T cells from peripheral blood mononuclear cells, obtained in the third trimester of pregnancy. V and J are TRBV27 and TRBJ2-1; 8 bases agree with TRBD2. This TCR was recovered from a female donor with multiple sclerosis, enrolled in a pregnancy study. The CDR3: CASRTGTRNNEQFF. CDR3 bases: TGTGCCAGCAGAACCGGGACTAGGAACAATGAGCAGTTCTTC.